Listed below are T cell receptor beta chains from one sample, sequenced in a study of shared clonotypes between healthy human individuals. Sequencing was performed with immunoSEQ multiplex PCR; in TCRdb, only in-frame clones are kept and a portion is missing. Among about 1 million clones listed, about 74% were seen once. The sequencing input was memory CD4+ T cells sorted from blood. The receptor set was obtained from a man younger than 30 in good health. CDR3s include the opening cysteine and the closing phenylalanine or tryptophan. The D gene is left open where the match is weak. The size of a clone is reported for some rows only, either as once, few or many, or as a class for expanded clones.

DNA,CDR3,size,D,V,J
TGCGCCAGCAGCCGCCTGGGTCTAGGAGAGACCCAGTACTTC,CASSRLGLGETQYF,-,-,TRBV4-1,TRBJ2-5
TGTGCCAGCAGCCCCGGTTCTGATTCACCCCTCCACTTT,CASSPGSDSPLHF,-,-,TRBV7-9,TRBJ1-6
TGTGCCAGCAGTCCCCGCACAGGGGGCAATCAGCCCCAGCATTTT,CASSPRTGGNQPQHF,-,TRBD1,TRBV6-1,TRBJ1-5
TGTGCCAGCAGTTTGGTCCGAAATCAGCCCCAGCATTTT,CASSLVRNQPQHF,-,-,TRBV27,TRBJ1-5
TGCGCCAGCAGCTTGTACGCAGAGGGGTACGAGCAGTACTTC,CASSLYAEGYEQYF,once,-,TRBV5-1,TRBJ2-7
TGCGCCAGCAGCCCCCGGACAGGGGGCGATGGCTACACCTTC,CASSPRTGGDGYTF,-,TRBD1,TRBV5-1,TRBJ1-2
TGTGCCAGCAGTGATGATTGGACAGAAGCTTTCTTT,CASSDDWTEAFF,few,-,TRBV6-1,TRBJ1-1
TGTGCCTGGAGTACAGGGTATTCACCCCTCCACTTT,CAWSTGYSPLHF,-,-,TRBV30,TRBJ1-6
TGTGCCAGCAGTTTACGACAGGTCGAGCAGTACTTC,CASSLRQVEQYF,-,-,TRBV28,TRBJ2-7
TGTGCCAGCAGTGTACAGGGGTCGGTTGGCTATGGCTACACCTTC,CASSVQGSVGYGYTF,-,TRBD1,TRBV25-1,TRBJ1-2
TGCGCCAGCAGCTTGTTGGTGTCTGGGGCCAACGTCCTGACTTTC,CASSLLVSGANVLTF,-,-,TRBV5-1,TRBJ2-6
TGTGCCAGCAGCTTAATCCCGGCCGGCGGGGACGGGGAGCTGTTTTTT,CASSLIPAGGDGELFF,once,-,TRBV7-3,TRBJ2-2
TGTGCCTGGTCGACGGGCAGCGGTTTCGCGAACACCGGGGAGCTGTTTTTT,CAWSTGSGFANTGELFF,-,-,TRBV30,TRBJ2-2
TGTGCCAGCAGCTTATCCCACCAGGTGGATACGCAGTATTTT,CASSLSHQVDTQYF,-,-,TRBV7-3,TRBJ2-3
TGTGCCAGCAGCCAGAAAGGGGGGGGCCAGCCCCAGCATTTT,CASSQKGGGQPQHF,-,-,TRBV5-6,TRBJ1-5
TGTGCCAGCAGCGCTACCGGGACAGGGGCCAATGAGCAGTTCTTC,CASSATGTGANEQFF,once,TRBD1,TRBV11-2,TRBJ2-1
TGTGCCAGCAGCTTGGACCTACGGACAGGGGCGATATCTGAAGCTTTCTTT,CASSLDLRTGAISEAFF,-,TRBD1,TRBV5-6,TRBJ1-1
TGTGCCTGGACTTATAGCACAGATACGCAGTATTTT,CAWTYSTDTQYF,-,-,TRBV30,TRBJ2-3
TGTGCCAGCAGCTTAGTTCCGGGAGGGAGTTTAACAGATACGCAGTATTTT,CASSLVPGGSLTDTQYF,-,TRBD2,TRBV11-2,TRBJ2-3
TGTGCCAGCAGTTTAGTGGGCCACACGCAAGGGACGAGGAAAAACATTCAGTACTTC,CASSLVGHTQGTRKNIQYF,-,-,TRBV28,TRBJ2-4
TGCGCCAGCAGTAAAGCACCCGCCGGGGTCAGCCAAGAGACCCAGTACTTC,CASSKAPAGVSQETQYF,-,-,TRBV5-1,TRBJ2-5
TGTGCCAGTAGTATTGGCCAGGGGCAGACCTACGAGCAGTACTTC,CASSIGQGQTYEQYF,-,-,TRBV19,TRBJ2-7
TGTGCCAGCAGTTACTCGACTGGGCGGGGTAATGAAAAACTGTTTTTT,CASSYSTGRGNEKLFF,-,-,TRBV6-5,TRBJ1-4
TGTGCCAGCGGAACTCTGACAGGGGAAGCTTTCTTT,CASGTLTGEAFF,-,TRBD1,TRBV6-5,TRBJ1-1
TGTGCCAGCAGCCCTACTCTCTCCAGAGGGGGCGAGCAGTACTTC,CASSPTLSRGGEQYF,-,-,TRBV28,TRBJ2-7
TGCGCCAGCAGCTTGGCCTTCAGGGGGCAGGGAAATGAGCAGTTCTTC,CASSLAFRGQGNEQFF,-,TRBD1,TRBV5-1,TRBJ2-1
TGTGCCATCAGTGGGGGCGCGACCACCAGGAACGAGCAGTACTTC,CAISGGATTRNEQYF,-,-,TRBV10-3,TRBJ2-7
TGTGCCAGCAGTTTCAATCAGCCCCAGCATTTT,CASSFNQPQHF,few,-,TRBV27,TRBJ1-5
TGTGCCAGCAGCGGAGGGCTTTATGACTCTGGAAACACCATATATTTT,CASSGGLYDSGNTIYF,few,-,TRBV9,TRBJ1-3
TGCGCCAGCAGCCGGGGGGACAGAACGAACACCGGGGAGCTGTTTTTT,CASSRGDRTNTGELFF,-,-,TRBV5-1,TRBJ2-2
TGTGCCAGCAGGGGGGACAGGGGCGGCGGCTACACCTTC,CASRGDRGGGYTF,-,TRBD1,TRBV6-4,TRBJ1-2
TGTGCCAGCAGTCCTGGACTAGCATGGGAGCAGTTCTTC,CASSPGLAWEQFF,-,TRBD2,TRBV7-8,TRBJ2-1
TGTGCCAGCAGCTTAACTAGCGGGAAAAGCGGCACAGATACGCAGTATTTT,CASSLTSGKSGTDTQYF,-,TRBD2,TRBV11-2,TRBJ2-3
TGTGCCAGCAGTGAATACGGGACAGTGGGGAATCAGCCCCAGCATTTT,CASSEYGTVGNQPQHF,-,TRBD1,TRBV6-1,TRBJ1-5
TGTGCCAGCAGACTAACCGAGTCGGGGGGGGAGCTGTTTTTT,CASRLTESGGELFF,-,-,TRBV11-2,TRBJ2-2
TGCGCCAGCAGCTTCCCCTCGAACGAGCAGTACTTC,CASSFPSNEQYF,-,-,TRBV4-1,TRBJ2-7
TGTGCCTGGACAGACAACACCGGGGAGCTGTTTTTT,CAWTDNTGELFF,many,-,TRBV30,TRBJ2-2
TGCAGCGTTGAAGATACCGCTAGCTCCTACAATGAGCAGTTCTTC,CSVEDTASSYNEQFF,once,-,TRBV29-1,TRBJ2-1
TGCAGCGTTGAGTCAGAGGGCACTGAAGCTTTCTTT,CSVESEGTEAFF,-,-,TRBV29-1,TRBJ1-1
TGTGCCAGCAGTGTAGGCAGGGGTGAAGCTTTCTTT,CASSVGRGEAFF,-,-,TRBV6-1,TRBJ1-1
TGTGCCAGTAGAAGGGGGACCACGCAAGAGACCCAGTACTTC,CASRRGTTQETQYF,-,-,TRBV19,TRBJ2-5
TGTGCCAGCAGCTCGGAGTGGGGTCAAGAGACCCAGTACTTC,CASSSEWGQETQYF,once,-,TRBV7-2,TRBJ2-5
TGCGCCAGCAGCCAAGGGACTGAGGGCGAGCAGTACTTC,CASSQGTEGEQYF,-,-,TRBV4-3,TRBJ2-7
TGTGCCAGCAGCGATCCACTAGCGACAGGGGGCAGGGGCTACAATGAGCAGTTCTTC,CASSDPLATGGRGYNEQFF,-,TRBD1,TRBV7-2,TRBJ2-1
TGCGCCAGCAGCCAAACGGGACAGACCACAGATACGCAGTATTTT,CASSQTGQTTDTQYF,-,TRBD1,TRBV4-1,TRBJ2-3
TGTGCCAGTAGTATAGGCCAAAGAAAAGGCAATCAGCCCCAGCATTTT,CASSIGQRKGNQPQHF,once,-,TRBV19,TRBJ1-5
TGTGCCTGGAGTATCAGGGGCGGGGAGCTGTTTTTT,CAWSIRGGELFF,-,-,TRBV30,TRBJ2-2
TGTGCCATTGGAGGCTTCTACGAGCAGTACTTC,CAIGGFYEQYF,-,-,TRBV6-1,TRBJ2-7
TGTGCCAGCAGCCTACGTCACCGCGCGAACACCGGGGAGCTGTTTTTT,CASSLRHRANTGELFF,-,-,TRBV28,TRBJ2-2
TGTGCCAGCAGTGACCGGGACAGGGGTAGCGAGCAGTACTTC,CASSDRDRGSEQYF,-,TRBD1,TRBV6-1,TRBJ2-7
TGTGCCAGCAGCGGGTGGACTAGCGGGAGGAAGACCCAGTACTTC,CASSGWTSGRKTQYF,once,TRBD2,TRBV9,TRBJ2-5
TGTGCCAGCAATGGATTCAGGGGGGGGACAGATACGCAGTATTTT,CASNGFRGGTDTQYF,-,-,TRBV2,TRBJ2-3